These 17 T cell receptor beta chains originate from one sample sequenced in a study of Graves' ophthalmopathy and Graves' hyperthyroidism (dated by TCRdb to 2016 to 2019). The sequencer listed for this sample is Illumina HiSeq 2000. TCR beta CDR3 regions were amplified from RNA transcripts for repertoire sequencing. The first round of RT-PCR was done with HTBI primers and the Qiagen OneStep RT-PCR kit, and was followed by a second round of multiplex PCR, then size selection and purification. The public reads were reanalyzed by TCRdb: fastp trimming at Q25, MiXCR alignment, in-frame beta chains only. Duplicate CDR3 protein sequences are folded into a single record with the most common DNA and genes. This sample is represented by over a million distinct CDR3 sequences; 35% to 40% of them were singletons. The top ten clones comprise roughly 10% of the sample. The specimen sequenced was peripheral blood or thyroid tissue (not recorded which). These receptors all stem from an adult man with Graves' hyperthyroidism.

This clonotype has just a few counts. The V and J genes are TRBV7-2 and TRBJ1-5; no firm D call. V was shortened by 6 bases and J by 6 bases, with 18 bases between the two germline ends. Germline assignment: CDR1 SGHTA and CDR2 FQGNSA. This CDR3 has 15 amino acids. CDR3 DNA: TGTGCCAGCAGGGTCACTGGTTCCCACCTTCAGCCCCAGCATTTT. Encoded protein: CASRVTGSHLQPQHF.

The chain joins TRBV12-3 or TRBV12-4 to TRBJ2-7; D not certain. The CDR3 contains 12 residues. The V gene lost 6 bases and the J gene lost 2 bases, with 8 bases spanning the gap. The CDR3, as DNA: TGTGCCAGCAGGACTGATGCCTACGAGCAGTACTTC. Protein: CASRTDAYEQYF.

This clonotype appeared a single time. The chain joins TRBV7-2 to TRBJ1-1, with a possible D match to TRBD1 (5 bases). The V gene lost 0 bases and the J gene lost 2 bases, with 13 bases spanning the gap. This CDR3 spans 16 amino acids. Germline CDR1 reads SGHTA; CDR2 reads FQGNSA. For the CDR3, the DNA is TGTGCCAGCAGCTTAGCGCTACCGGGACTCAACACTGAAGCTTTCTTT. This gives the protein CASSLALPGLNTEAFF.

This clonotype was counted ten times or more. The CDR3 loop reads CASAEGQHNSPLHF. The DNA of the CDR3 is TGTGCCAGCGCTGAAGGACAGCATAATTCACCCCTCCACTTT. The J gene is TRBJ1-6, the V gene TRBV6-5, with D possibly TRBD1 on 6 matching bases. The CDR3 is made up of 14 amino acids. CDR1 is MNHEY, CDR2 SVGAGI, per germline. The V end lost 8 bases, the J end lost 5 bases, and 13 bases lay between the germline ends.

Comment on this clonotype: A junction boundary mismatches the germline segment, possibly from a read error. The chain is built from TRBV20-1 and TRBJ2-2, with D perhaps TRBD2 (6 bases). This CDR3 comprises 14 residues. Germline CDR1 DFQATT, CDR2 SNEGSKA (reference sequence). The CDR3, as DNA: TGCAGTGCTCCTAACCTCAGGAACACCGGGGGGCTGTTTTTT. Amino acids: CSAPNLRNTGGLFF.

The rearrangement links TRBV20-1 to TRBJ2-7, with 11 bases identical to TRBD2. CDR3 size: 15 residues. Germline loops: CDR1 DFQATT, CDR2 SNEGSKA (reference sequence). The V gene end was trimmed by 5 bases and the J gene end by 0 bases; junction bases not matched to a gene: 6. The CDR3 bases are TGCAGTGCTGAGAGCGGGACTAGCGGCTCCTACGAGCAGTACTTC. Protein product: CSAESGTSGSYEQYF.

At least ten counts were recorded for this clonotype. The DNA for the CDR3 is TGTGCCACCAGTGCCTCCTCCCCAAATCAGCCCCAGCATTTT. This gives the protein CATSASSPNQPQHF. The genes are TRBV24-1 and TRBJ1-5; D unresolved. CDR3 size: 14 residues. Germline V gives CDR1 KGHDR, CDR2 SFDVKD. Trimming pared 5 bases from V and 4 bases from J, leaving 11 bases between.

This clonotype was seen ten or more times. This chain uses TRBV24-1 with TRBJ1-1; no clear D gene. Germline V gives CDR1 KGHDR, CDR2 SFDVKD. This CDR3 contains 15 residues. The V and J ends lost 5 bases and 0 bases respectively, with 12 bases between them. The CDR3 DNA reads TGTGCCACCAGTGCGGCAGGATCCATGAACACTGAAGCTTTCTTT. Translation gives CATSAAGSMNTEAFF.

This clonotype was detected many times. V gene TRBV29-1 combines with J gene TRBJ1-4; D remains ambiguous. Trimming took off 4 bases at V and 8 bases at J, with 14 bases between the two ends. Germline V lookup: CDR1 SQVTM, CDR2 ANQGSEA. The CDR3 has 13 amino acids. The CDR3 nucleotides are TGCAGCGTTGGGTCCGGGATCGGGGAAAAACTGTTTTTT. Translation: CSVGSGIGEKLFF.

Ten or more counts support this clonotype. The rearrangement links TRBV5-1 to TRBJ2-7, with D possibly being TRBD1 or TRBD2 (5 bases each). Trimming shortened V by 4 bases and J by 6 bases, and 17 bases separated the two germline ends. Germline CDR1 reads SGHRS; CDR2 reads YFSETQ. The CDR3 covers 14 residues. CDR3 sequence: CASSNRDGNSEQYF. The CDR3 DNA follows: TGCGCCAGCAGCAACCGGGACGGAAACAGCGAGCAGTACTTC. Combining the CDR3 with reference TRBV5-1 and TRBJ2-7 gives the whole variable domain KAGVTQTPRYLIKTRGQQVTLSCSPISGHRSVSWYQQTPGQGLQFLFEYFSETQRNKGNFPGRFSGRQFSNSRSEMNVSTLELGDSALYLCASSNRDGNSEQYFGPGTRLTVT.

This clonotype was detected ten times or more. The chain employs TRBV15 and TRBJ2-7; TRBD1 matches at 9 bases. Germline loops: CDR1 LNHNV, CDR2 YYDKDF (reference sequence). The V gene end was trimmed by 0 bases and the J gene end by 5 bases; junction bases not matched to a gene: 5. The CDR3 loop spans 15 amino acids. CDR3: CATSREHRGQDEQYF. The CDR3 nucleotides read TGTGCCACCAGCAGAGAACACAGGGGGCAGGACGAGCAGTACTTC. The variable domain in full, completed from reference TRBV15 and TRBJ2-7, reads DAMVIQNPRYQVTQFGKPVTLSCSQTLNHNVMYWYQQKSSQAPKLLFHYYDKDFNNEADTPDNFQSRRPNTSFCFLDIRSPGLGDTAMYLCATSREHRGQDEQYFGPGTRLTVT.

Comment on this clonotype: No conserved phenylalanine or tryptophan is present at the end of the CDR3, so a read error is the likely explanation. The limits of the CDR3 on the DNA are not certain, so only TCRdb's listed CDR3 is given. The rearrangement joins TRBV28 to TRBJ1-4; the DNA was not used to check the table's D call, TRBD1. The CDR3 spans 9 amino acids, including both terminal residues. Germline V lookup: CDR1 MDHEN, CDR2 SYDVKM. CDR3 protein: CATSRDRII.

The chain combines TRBV29-1 with TRBJ1-4; a weak D match, TRBD1 (6 bases). Between the trimmed V and J ends, which lost 3 bases and 7 bases, there was a span of 15 bases. The germline gives CDR1 SQVTM, CDR2 ANQGSEA. CDR3 size: 14 residues. CDR3 DNA sequence: TGCAGCGTTGAGGGGGGCGCCTTTGGTGAAAAACTGTTTTTT. Residues: CSVEGGAFGEKLFF.

This clonotype was seen a handful of times. The rearrangement links TRBV20-1 to TRBJ1-6, with a possible D match to TRBD1 (5 bases). Germline-derived CDR1 and CDR2 are DFQATT and SNEGSKA (reference sequence). This CDR3 is built from 14 residues. Trimming pared 2 bases from V and 5 bases from J, leaving 10 bases between. The DNA for the CDR3 is TGCAGTGCTAGAATCGTACAGGATAATTCACCCCTCCACTTT. The encoded protein is CSARIVQDNSPLHF.

At least ten counts were recorded for this clonotype. The chain links TRBV2 to TRBJ1-2; D may be TRBD1 (5 bases). Trimming took 7 bases from V and 4 from J, leaving 22 bases between them. Germline CDR1 reads SNHLY; CDR2 reads FYNNEI. This CDR3 region has 16 residues. As DNA, the CDR3 is TGTGCCAGCATATCCCGGGGCGGGATCGATCTCTATGGCTACACCTTC. It codes for CASISRGGIDLYGYTF.

The rearrangement links TRBV29-1 to TRBJ2-5; D call uncertain. CDR1 SQVTM and CDR2 ANQGSEA come from the germline V gene. Trimming shortened V by 6 bases and J by 1 base, and 6 bases separated the two germline ends. The CDR3 consists of 11 residues. The CDR3 sequence: CSVTGQETQYF. CDR3 DNA: TGCAGCGTGACCGGCCAAGAGACCCAGTACTTC.

To note about this clonotype: One base away lies a much larger clone, so this may be a sequencing read error. The chain carries TRBV10-3 and TRBJ1-4; D is undetermined. Germline CDR1 and CDR2: ENHRY and SYGVKD. Trimming removed 0 bases at V and 6 bases at J, with 5 bases between. This CDR3 has 13 amino acids. CDR3 bases: TGTGCCATCAGTGAGTCGATTGATGAAAAACTGTTTTTT. This sequence encodes CAISESIDEKLFF.